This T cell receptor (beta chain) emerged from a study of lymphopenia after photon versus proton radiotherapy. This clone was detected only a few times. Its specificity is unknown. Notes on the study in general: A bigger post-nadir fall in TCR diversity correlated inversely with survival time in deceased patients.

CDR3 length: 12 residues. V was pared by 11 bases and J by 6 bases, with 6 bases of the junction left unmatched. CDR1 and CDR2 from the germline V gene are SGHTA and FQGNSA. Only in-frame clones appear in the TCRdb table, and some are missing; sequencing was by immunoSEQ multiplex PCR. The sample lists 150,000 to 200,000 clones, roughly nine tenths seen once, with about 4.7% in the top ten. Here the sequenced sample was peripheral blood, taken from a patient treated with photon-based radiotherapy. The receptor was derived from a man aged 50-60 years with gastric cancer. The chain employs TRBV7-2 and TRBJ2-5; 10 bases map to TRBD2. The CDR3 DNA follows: TGTGCCTCCCAGCGGGAGGGGAAGACCCAGTACTTC. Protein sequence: CASQREGKTQYF. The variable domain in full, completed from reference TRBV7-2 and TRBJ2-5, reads GAGVSQSPSNKVTEKGKDVELRCDPISGHTALYWYRQSLGQGLEFLIYFQGNSAPDKSGLPSDRFSAERTGGSVSTLTIQRTQQEDSAVYLCASQREGKTQYFGPGTRLLVL.